A selection of T cell receptor beta chains follows, all from one sample in a study of response to subunit inactivated influenza vaccine. In TCRdb, the RT-PCR reads were re-called with MiXCR into one record per CDR3 protein. The table shows hundreds of thousands of distinct CDR3 sequences, with less than 20% occurring only once. The starting material was PBMCs from blood, obtained roughly 5 days after vaccination. The receptors were gathered from a man aged 50-59 years who received an inactivated influenza vaccine. Both conserved end residues are part of each CDR3. A D gene is named only where the DNA matches it firmly. For some rows the clone size is stated as once, few or many, or as a class when expanded; others skip it.

>NA|TRBV10-3|TRBJ2-3|NA
CAISGGTSSTDTQYF
TGTGCCATCAGTGGGGGGACTTCTAGCACAGATACGCAGTATTTT
>NA|TRBV24-1|TRBJ1-5|NA
CAPYLGPNQPQHF
TGTGCCCCCTACCTGGGGCCTAATCAGCCCCAGCATTTT
>NA|TRBV7-2|TRBJ2-1|few
CASSFAHSSYNEQFF
TGTGCCAGCAGCTTTGCGCATAGCTCCTACAATGAGCAGTTCTTC
>TRBD2|TRBV4-1|TRBJ2-3|NA
CASSQVGGADTQYF
TGCGCCAGCAGCCAGGTCGGGGGGGCAGATACGCAGTATTTT
>NA|TRBV5-1|TRBJ2-3|NA
CASSVGLKGGSTDTQYF
TGCGCCAGCAGCGTGGGCCTAAAGGGGGGGAGCACAGATACGCAGTATTTT
>NA|TRBV5-1|TRBJ2-2|few
CASSPTTLPPTGELFF
TGCGCCAGCAGCCCGACAACCCTTCCCCCCACCGGGGAGCTGTTTTTT
>TRBD2|TRBV7-2|TRBJ2-7|few
CASRPGGYSYEQYF
TGTGCCAGCAGACCGGGGGGGTACTCCTACGAGCAGTACTTC
>NA|TRBV4-3|TRBJ2-3|NA
CASSQDPYSRRSGDTQYF
TGCGCCAGCAGCCAAGATCCTTATTCCAGGAGGAGTGGAGATACGCAGTATTTT
>TRBD2|TRBV7-2|TRBJ2-7|few
CASSPGTSGRTYEQYF
TGTGCCAGCAGCCCCGGGACTAGCGGACGAACCTACGAGCAGTACTTC
>TRBD2|TRBV7-9|TRBJ2-2|once
CASSPREGASGELFF
TGTGCCAGCAGCCCCCGGGAGGGAGCGTCCGGGGAGCTGTTTTTT
>NA|TRBV7-2|TRBJ2-3|NA
CASSLRSSSADTQYF
TGTGCCAGCAGCTTACGATCTAGCAGCGCAGATACGCAGTATTTT
>NA|TRBV29-1|TRBJ1-1|NA
CSGGHDTEAFF
TGCAGCGGTGGACACGACACTGAAGCTTTCTTT
>TRBD1|TRBV4-3|TRBJ1-1|NA
CASSQDARQGFGEAFF
TGCGCCAGCAGCCAAGATGCGAGACAGGGATTCGGTGAAGCTTTCTTT
>TRBD2|TRBV2|TRBJ2-3|NA
CASSGWDYTDTQYF
TGTGCCAGCAGTGGCTGGGACTACACAGATACGCAGTATTTT
>NA|TRBV4-3|TRBJ2-7|few
CASSPRTDSTYEQYF
TGCGCCAGCAGCCCTCGTACGGACAGCACCTACGAGCAGTACTTC
>TRBD2|TRBV9|TRBJ2-7|NA
CASSVGLAGGFEQYF
TGTGCCAGCAGCGTAGGACTAGCGGGGGGTTTTGAGCAGTACTTC
>NA|TRBV12-5|TRBJ2-1|NA
CASGLVGEGYVEQFF
TGTGCTAGTGGTTTGGTTGGAGAGGGATACGTTGAGCAGTTCTTC
>TRBD2|TRBV7-2|TRBJ2-1|NA
CASSSVLTSGTANEQFF
TGTGCCAGCAGCTCCGTCCTGACTAGCGGGACCGCCAATGAGCAGTTCTTC
>NA|TRBV29-1|TRBJ1-2|many
CSGGDLNYGYTF
TGCAGCGGGGGGGACCTAAACTATGGCTACACCTTC
>TRBD1|TRBV20-1|TRBJ1-1|many
CSPGQGNTEAFF
TGCAGTCCCGGACAGGGGAACACTGAAGCTTTCTTT
>NA|TRBV15|TRBJ2-2|NA
CATSRVSDTGELFF
TGTGCCACCAGCAGAGTATCGGACACCGGGGAGCTGTTTTTT
>TRBD1|TRBV24-1|TRBJ2-1|NA
CATSDLKGTGAINEQFF
TGTGCCACCAGTGATTTAAAAGGGACAGGGGCGATCAATGAGCAGTTCTTC
>NA|TRBV4-2|TRBJ2-7|NA
CASSQDRERREQYF
TGTGCCAGCAGCCAAGATAGGGAGCGGCGGGAGCAGTACTTC
>NA|TRBV20-1|TRBJ1-2|NA
CSATSPGEGGYTF
TGCAGTGCTACGTCACCAGGGGAGGGGGGCTACACCTTC
>NA|TRBV12-3/TRBV12-4|TRBJ2-7|few
CASSFVAYEQYF
TGTGCCAGCAGTTTTGTTGCCTACGAGCAGTACTTC
>TRBD1|TRBV7-2|TRBJ2-7|NA
CASSPIWGTGFYEQYF
TGTGCCAGCAGCCCCATTTGGGGGACAGGGTTCTACGAGCAGTACTTC
>NA|TRBV20-1|TRBJ1-5|few
CSALRPGRWNQPQHF
TGCAGTGCACTCCGCCCCGGACGGTGGAATCAGCCCCAGCATTTT
>NA|TRBV20-1|TRBJ2-2|many
CSARSLLTGELFF
TGCAGTGCTAGATCCCTTTTAACCGGGGAGCTGTTTTTT
>NA|TRBV29-1|TRBJ2-7|NA
CSVSGGVSYEQYF
TGCAGCGTCAGTGGAGGCGTGTCCTACGAGCAGTACTTC
>TRBD1|TRBV9|TRBJ1-1|NA
CASSARTGAEAFF
TGTGCCAGCAGCGCCCGGACAGGGGCTGAAGCTTTCTTT
>TRBD2|TRBV6-6|TRBJ2-5|NA
CASRQAGQETQYF
TGTGCCAGCAGACAAGCGGGACAAGAGACCCAGTACTTC
>TRBD2|TRBV20-1|TRBJ2-5|many
CSASRPGLAEETQYF
TGCAGTGCTAGTCGACCGGGACTAGCGGAAGAGACCCAGTACTTC
>NA|TRBV5-1|TRBJ2-3|NA
CASNVGGDTQYF
TGCGCCAGCAACGTGGGGGGAGATACGCAGTATTTT
>NA|TRBV7-2|TRBJ2-5|NA
CASSLGLSRETQYF
TGTGCCAGCAGCTTAGGTCTCTCCAGGGAGACCCAGTACTTC
>TRBD1|TRBV29-1|TRBJ2-7|few
CSVEATGHHEQYF
TGCAGCGTTGAAGCGACAGGGCACCACGAGCAGTACTTC
>NA|TRBV7-8|TRBJ2-5|NA
CASSGGAETQYF
TGTGCCAGCTCTGGGGGAGCGGAGACCCAGTACTTC
>TRBD1|TRBV29-1|TRBJ1-1|NA
CSVAGGAGTEAFF
TGCAGCGTAGCAGGGGGCGCAGGCACTGAAGCTTTCTTT
>NA|TRBV29-1|TRBJ2-1|many
CSAVDRDYPEQFF
TGCAGCGCCGTAGACAGGGACTACCCTGAGCAGTTCTTC
>TRBD2|TRBV5-1|TRBJ2-5|few
CASGDSGSGTQYF
TGCGCCAGCGGCGATAGCGGGTCCGGGACCCAGTACTTC
>NA|TRBV20-1|TRBJ1-5|NA
CSAYRDTNNQPQHF
TGCAGTGCTTATCGGGACACCAATAATCAGCCCCAGCATTTT
>TRBD2|TRBV9|TRBJ2-1|few
CASSVELAGFYEQFF
TGTGCCAGCAGCGTAGAACTAGCGGGTTTCTATGAGCAGTTCTTC